This TCR beta chain was sequenced in a study of shared clonotypes between healthy human individuals. The germline V gene has CDR1 SEHNR and CDR2 FQNEAQ (reference sequence). The CDR3 loop spans 13 amino acids. With V trimmed by 10 bases and J by 5 bases, 10 bases remained unmatched. Study results and caveats: It was the few donors that limited the genetic and exposure-history diversity represented. Among several donors, roughly 5.5% of naive CD4 clonotypes were found in common.

A note on this clone: What it binds is unknown.

Assay used: immunoSEQ multiplex PCR; TCRdb lists only in-frame clones, some missing. The sample lists around 650,000 clones, about 95% occurring once. Cells designated naive CD8 were CD45RO-negative and were positively selected for CCR7, with terminally differentiated effector memory CD45RA+ cells excluded. This receptor was identified in a woman between 25 and 40 years old in good health. Sequencing input: naive CD8+ T cells sorted from blood. This chain uses TRBV7-9 with TRBJ1-2; TRBD1 agrees at 7 bases. Here the CDR3 reads CAIGGTAKYGYTF. The CDR3 nucleotides read TGTGCCATCGGGGGGACAGCGAAATATGGCTACACCTTC.